This T cell receptor beta chain was profiled in a study of STAT5B mutations in CD4+ large granular lymphocyte leukemia. Study results and caveats: Top patient clones used TRBV06 genes more often: 8/27 versus 2/35 in controls.

Healthy controls were blood donor buffy coats. A word on this clone: The antigen remains unidentified.

Germline CDR1 MNHEY, CDR2 SVGAGI. This CDR3 contains 14 residues. V lost 6 bases and J 8 bases, leaving 16 bases between the germline ends. The table came from immunoSEQ multiplex PCR; TCRdb's copy has only in-frame clones and leaves some out. The data hold about 46,000 clones, with approximately 84% observed a single time. Sequencing input: CD4+ T cells from blood buffy coats. The V call is TRBV6-5, the J call TRBJ1-4; a weak D match, TRBD1 (5 bases). The receptor was isolated from a human donor in good health. The chain's CDR3 is CASRPGPKGEKLFF. The CDR3 DNA follows: TGTGCCAGCAGACCGGGCCCCAAGGGGGAAAAACTGTTTTTT.